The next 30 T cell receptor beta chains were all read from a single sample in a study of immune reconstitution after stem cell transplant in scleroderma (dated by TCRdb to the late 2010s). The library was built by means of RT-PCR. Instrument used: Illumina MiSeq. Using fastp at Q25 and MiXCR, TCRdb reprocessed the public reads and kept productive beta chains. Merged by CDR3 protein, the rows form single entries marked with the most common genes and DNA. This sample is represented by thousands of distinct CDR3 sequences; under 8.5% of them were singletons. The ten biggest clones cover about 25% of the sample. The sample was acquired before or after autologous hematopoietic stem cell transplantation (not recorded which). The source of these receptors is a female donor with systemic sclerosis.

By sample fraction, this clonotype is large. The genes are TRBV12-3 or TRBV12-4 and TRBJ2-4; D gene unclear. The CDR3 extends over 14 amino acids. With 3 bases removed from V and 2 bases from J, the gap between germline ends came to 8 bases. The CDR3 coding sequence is TGTGCCAGCAGTTTTGATGGGACCAAAAACATTCAGTACTTC. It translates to CASSFDGTKNIQYF.

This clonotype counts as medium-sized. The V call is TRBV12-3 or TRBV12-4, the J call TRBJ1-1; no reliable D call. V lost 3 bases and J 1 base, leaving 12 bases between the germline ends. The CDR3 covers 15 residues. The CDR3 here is CASSFTHSSNTEAFF. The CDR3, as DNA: TGTGCCAGCAGTTTCACGCACAGCTCGAACACTGAAGCTTTCTTT.

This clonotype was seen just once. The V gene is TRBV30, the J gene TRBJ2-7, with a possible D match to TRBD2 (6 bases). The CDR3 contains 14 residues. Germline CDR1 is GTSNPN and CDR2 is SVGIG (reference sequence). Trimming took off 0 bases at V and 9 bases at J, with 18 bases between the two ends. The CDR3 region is CAWSVPPGGRGQYF. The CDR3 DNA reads TGTGCCTGGAGTGTACCCCCCGGGGGACGCGGGCAGTACTTC.

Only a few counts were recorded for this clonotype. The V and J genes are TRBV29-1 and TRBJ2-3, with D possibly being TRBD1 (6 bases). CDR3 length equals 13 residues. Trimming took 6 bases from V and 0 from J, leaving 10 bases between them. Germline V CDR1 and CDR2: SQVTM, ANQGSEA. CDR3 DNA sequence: TGCAGCGTAGGACAGAGCAGCACAGATACGCAGTATTTT. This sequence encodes CSVGQSSTDTQYF.

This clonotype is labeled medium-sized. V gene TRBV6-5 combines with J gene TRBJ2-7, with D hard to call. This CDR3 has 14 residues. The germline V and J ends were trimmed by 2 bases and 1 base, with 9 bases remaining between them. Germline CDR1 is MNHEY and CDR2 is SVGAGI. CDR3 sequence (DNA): TGTGCCAGCAGTTACGACCTGTGGTCCTACGAGCAGTACTTC. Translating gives CASSYDLWSYEQYF.

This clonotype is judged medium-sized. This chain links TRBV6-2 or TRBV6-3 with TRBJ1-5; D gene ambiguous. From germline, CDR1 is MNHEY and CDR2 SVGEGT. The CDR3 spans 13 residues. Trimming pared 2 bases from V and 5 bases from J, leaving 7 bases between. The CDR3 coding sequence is TGTGCCAGCAGTTACCCTAGGGATCAGCCCCAGCATTTT. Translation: CASSYPRDQPQHF.

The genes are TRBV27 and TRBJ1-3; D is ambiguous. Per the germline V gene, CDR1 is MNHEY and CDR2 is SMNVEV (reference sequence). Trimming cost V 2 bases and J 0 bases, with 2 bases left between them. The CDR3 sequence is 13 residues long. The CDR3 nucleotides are TGTGCCAGCAGTTTAAACTCTGGAAACACCATATATTTT. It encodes CASSLNSGNTIYF.

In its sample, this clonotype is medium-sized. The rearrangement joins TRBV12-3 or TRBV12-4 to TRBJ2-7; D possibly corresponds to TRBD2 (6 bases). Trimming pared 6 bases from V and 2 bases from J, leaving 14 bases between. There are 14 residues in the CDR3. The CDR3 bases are TGTGCCAGCAGCTCCGGGGGAGAGCCCTACGAGCAGTACTTC. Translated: CASSSGGEPYEQYF.

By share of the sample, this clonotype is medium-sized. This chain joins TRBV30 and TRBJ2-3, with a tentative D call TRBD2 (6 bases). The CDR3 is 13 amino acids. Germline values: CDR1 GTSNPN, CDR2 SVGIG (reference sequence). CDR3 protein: CAGSPSVVDTQYF. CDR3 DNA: TGTGCTGGATCTCCTAGCGTCGTGGATACGCAGTATTTT.

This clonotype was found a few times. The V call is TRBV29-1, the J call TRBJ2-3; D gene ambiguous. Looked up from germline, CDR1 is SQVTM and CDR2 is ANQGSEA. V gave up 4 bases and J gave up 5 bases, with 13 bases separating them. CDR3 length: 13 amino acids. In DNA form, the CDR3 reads TGCAGCGTTGGGCGGTCACCAGGAGATACGCAGTATTTT. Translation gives CSVGRSPGDTQYF.

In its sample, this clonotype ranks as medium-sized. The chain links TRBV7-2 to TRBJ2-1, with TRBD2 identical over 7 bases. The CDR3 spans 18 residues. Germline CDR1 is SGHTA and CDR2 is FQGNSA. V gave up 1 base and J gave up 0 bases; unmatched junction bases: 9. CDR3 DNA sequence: TGTGCCAGCAGCTTAGGGGGAGGGCTTCGAAGCTCCTACAATGAGCAGTTCTTC. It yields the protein CASSLGGGLRSSYNEQFF.

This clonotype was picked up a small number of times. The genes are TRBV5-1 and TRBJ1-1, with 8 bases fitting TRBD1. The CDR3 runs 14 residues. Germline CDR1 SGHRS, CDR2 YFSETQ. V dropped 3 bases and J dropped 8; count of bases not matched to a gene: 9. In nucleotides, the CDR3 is TGCGCCAGCAGCTCCCAAGGACAGGGAGCGGAAGCTTTCTTT. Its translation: CASSSQGQGAEAFF. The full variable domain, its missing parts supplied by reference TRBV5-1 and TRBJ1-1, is KAGVTQTPRYLIKTRGQQVTLSCSPISGHRSVSWYQQTPGQGLQFLFEYFSETQRNKGNFPGRFSGRQFSNSRSEMNVSTLELGDSALYLCASSSQGQGAEAFFGQGTRLTVV.

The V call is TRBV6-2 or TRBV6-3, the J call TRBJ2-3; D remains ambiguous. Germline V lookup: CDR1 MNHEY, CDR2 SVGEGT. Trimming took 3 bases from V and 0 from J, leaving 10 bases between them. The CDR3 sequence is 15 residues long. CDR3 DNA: TGTGCCAGCAGTTATATTGCGCCTAGCACAGATACGCAGTATTTT. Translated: CASSYIAPSTDTQYF.

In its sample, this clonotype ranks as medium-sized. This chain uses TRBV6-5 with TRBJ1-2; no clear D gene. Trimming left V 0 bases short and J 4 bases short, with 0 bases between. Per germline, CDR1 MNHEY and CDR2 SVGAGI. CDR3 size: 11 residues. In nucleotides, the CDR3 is TGTGCCAGCAGTTACTCCTATGGCTACACCTTC. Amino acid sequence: CASSYSYGYTF.

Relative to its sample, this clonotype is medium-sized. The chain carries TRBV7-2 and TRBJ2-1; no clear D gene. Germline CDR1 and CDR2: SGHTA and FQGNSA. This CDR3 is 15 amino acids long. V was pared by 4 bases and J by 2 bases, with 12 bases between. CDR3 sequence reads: CASSSSPSTYNEQFF. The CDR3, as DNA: TGTGCCAGCAGCTCCTCACCTTCAACCTACAATGAGCAGTTCTTC.

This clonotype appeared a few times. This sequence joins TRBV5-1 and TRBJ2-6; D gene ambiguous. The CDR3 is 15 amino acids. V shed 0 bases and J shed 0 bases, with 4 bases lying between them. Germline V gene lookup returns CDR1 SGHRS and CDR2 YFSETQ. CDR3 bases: TGCGCCAGCAGCTTGGTACCCTCTGGGGCCAACGTCCTGACTTTC. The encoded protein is CASSLVPSGANVLTF. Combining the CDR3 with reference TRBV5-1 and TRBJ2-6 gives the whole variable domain KAGVTQTPRYLIKTRGQQVTLSCSPISGHRSVSWYQQTPGQGLQFLFEYFSETQRNKGNFPGRFSGRQFSNSRSEMNVSTLELGDSALYLCASSLVPSGANVLTFGAGSRLTVL.

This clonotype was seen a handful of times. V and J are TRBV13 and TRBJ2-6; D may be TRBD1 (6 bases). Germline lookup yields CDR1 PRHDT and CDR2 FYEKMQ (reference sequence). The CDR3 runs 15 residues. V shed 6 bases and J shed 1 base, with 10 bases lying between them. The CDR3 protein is CASRFTGSGANVLTF. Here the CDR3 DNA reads TGTGCCAGCAGATTCACAGGGTCTGGGGCCAACGTCCTGACTTTC.

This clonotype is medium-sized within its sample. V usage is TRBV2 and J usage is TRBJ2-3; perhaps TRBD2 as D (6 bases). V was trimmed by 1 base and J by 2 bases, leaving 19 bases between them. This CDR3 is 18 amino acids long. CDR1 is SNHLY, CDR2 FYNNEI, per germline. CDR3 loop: CASSEEWGGATYTDTQYF. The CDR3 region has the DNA TGTGCCAGCAGTGAAGAATGGGGCGGGGCCACTTACACAGATACGCAGTATTTT.

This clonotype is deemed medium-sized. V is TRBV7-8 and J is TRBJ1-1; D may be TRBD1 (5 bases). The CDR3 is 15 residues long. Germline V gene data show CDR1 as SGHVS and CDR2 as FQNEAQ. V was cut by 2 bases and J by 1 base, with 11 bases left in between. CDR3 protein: CASSLMGQGNTEAFF. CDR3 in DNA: TGTGCCAGCAGCTTAATGGGCCAGGGGAACACTGAAGCTTTCTTT. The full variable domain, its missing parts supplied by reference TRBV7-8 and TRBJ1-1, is GAGVSQSPRYKVAKRGQDVALRCDPISGHVSLFWYQQALGQGPEFLTYFQNEAQLDKSGLPSDRFFAERPEGSVSTLKIQRTQQEDSAVYLCASSLMGQGNTEAFFGQGTRLTVV.

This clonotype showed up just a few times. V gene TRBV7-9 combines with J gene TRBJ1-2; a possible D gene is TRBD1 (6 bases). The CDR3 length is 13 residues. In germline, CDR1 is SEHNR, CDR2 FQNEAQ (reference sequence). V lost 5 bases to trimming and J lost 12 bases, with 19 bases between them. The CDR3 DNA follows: TGTGCCAGCAGCCAGACGGGGGGGCGCGTAAACACCTTC. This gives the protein CASSQTGGRVNTF.

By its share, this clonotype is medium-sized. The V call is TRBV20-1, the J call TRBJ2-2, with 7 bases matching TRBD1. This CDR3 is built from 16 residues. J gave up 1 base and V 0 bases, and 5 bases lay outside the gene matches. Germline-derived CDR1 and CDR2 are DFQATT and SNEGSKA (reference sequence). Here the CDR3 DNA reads TGCAGTGCTAGAGATGTTAGGGGGCTGAACACCGGGGAGCTGTTTTTT. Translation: CSARDVRGLNTGELFF.

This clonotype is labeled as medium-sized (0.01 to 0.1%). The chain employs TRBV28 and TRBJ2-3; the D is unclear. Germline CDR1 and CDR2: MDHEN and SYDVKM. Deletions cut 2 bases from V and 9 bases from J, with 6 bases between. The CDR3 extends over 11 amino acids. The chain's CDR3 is CASSLRVTQYF. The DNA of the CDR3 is TGTGCCAGCAGTTTACGGGTAACGCAGTATTTT.

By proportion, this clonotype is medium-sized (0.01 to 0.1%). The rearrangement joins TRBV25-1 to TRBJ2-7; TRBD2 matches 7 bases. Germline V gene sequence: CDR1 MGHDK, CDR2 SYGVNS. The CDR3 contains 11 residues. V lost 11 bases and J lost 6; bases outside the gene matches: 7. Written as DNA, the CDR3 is TGTGCCGAGGGGAGGGCGACCGAGCAGTACTTC. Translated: CAEGRATEQYF.

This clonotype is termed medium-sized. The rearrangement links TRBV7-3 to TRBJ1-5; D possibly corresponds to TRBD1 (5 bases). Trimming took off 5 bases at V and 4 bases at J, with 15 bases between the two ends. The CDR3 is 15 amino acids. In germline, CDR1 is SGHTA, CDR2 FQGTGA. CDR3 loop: CASSPSGGLNQPQHF. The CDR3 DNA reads TGTGCCAGCAGCCCCTCGGGGGGACTAAATCAGCCCCAGCATTTT.

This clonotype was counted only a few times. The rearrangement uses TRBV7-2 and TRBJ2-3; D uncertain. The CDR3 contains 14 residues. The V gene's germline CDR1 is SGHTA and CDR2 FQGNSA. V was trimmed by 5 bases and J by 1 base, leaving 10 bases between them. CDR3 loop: CASSPQVGTDTQYF. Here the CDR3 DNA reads TGTGCCAGCAGCCCCCAAGTCGGCACAGATACGCAGTATTTT. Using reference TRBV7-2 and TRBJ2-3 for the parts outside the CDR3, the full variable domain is GAGVSQSPSNKVTEKGKDVELRCDPISGHTALYWYRQSLGQGLEFLIYFQGNSAPDKSGLPSDRFSAERTGGSVSTLTIQRTQQEDSAVYLCASSPQVGTDTQYFGPGTRLTVL.

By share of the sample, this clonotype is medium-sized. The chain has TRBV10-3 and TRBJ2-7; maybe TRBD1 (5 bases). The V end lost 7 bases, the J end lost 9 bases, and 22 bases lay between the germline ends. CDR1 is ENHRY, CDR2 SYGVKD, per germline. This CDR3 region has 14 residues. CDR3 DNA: TGTGCCATCAAGTCAGGGCAAGGGCTTATCGGGCAGTACTTC. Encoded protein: CAIKSGQGLIGQYF.

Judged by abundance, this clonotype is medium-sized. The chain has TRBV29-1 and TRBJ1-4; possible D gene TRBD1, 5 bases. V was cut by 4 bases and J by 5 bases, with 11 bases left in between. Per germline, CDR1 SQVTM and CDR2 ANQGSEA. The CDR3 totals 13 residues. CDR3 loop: CSVVISGNEKLFF. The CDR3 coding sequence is TGCAGCGTTGTCATCTCAGGGAATGAAAAACTGTTTTTT.

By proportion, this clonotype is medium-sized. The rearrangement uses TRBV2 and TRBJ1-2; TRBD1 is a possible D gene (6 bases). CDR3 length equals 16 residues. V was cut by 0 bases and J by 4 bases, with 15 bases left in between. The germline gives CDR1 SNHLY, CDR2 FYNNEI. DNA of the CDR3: TGTGCCAGCAGTGAAGCGCTGGGGGGGCAGGGCTATGGCTACACCTTC. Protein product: CASSEALGGQGYGYTF. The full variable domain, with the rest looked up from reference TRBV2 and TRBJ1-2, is EPEVTQTPSHQVTQMGQEVILRCVPISNHLYFYWYRQILGQKVEFLVSFYNNEISEKSEIFDDQFSVERPDGSNFTLKIRSTKLEDSAMYFCASSEALGGQGYGYTFGSGTRLTVV.

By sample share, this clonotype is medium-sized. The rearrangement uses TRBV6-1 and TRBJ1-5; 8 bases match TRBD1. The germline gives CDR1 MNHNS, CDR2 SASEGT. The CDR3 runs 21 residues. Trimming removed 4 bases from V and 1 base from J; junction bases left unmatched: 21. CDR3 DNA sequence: TGTGCCAGCAGTGGGAGAAAGGGACAGGTCTTTCTCTTAGCGAGCAATCAGCCCCAGCATTTT. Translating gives CASSGRKGQVFLLASNQPQHF.

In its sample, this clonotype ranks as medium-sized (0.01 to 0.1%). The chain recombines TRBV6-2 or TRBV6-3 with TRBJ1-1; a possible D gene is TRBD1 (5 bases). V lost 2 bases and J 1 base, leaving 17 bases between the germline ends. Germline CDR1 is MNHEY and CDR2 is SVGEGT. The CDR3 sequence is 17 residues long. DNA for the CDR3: TGTGCCAGCAGTTACGACCGGCCGGGGGTGGAGAACACTGAAGCTTTCTTT. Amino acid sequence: CASSYDRPGVENTEAFF.